The present TCR beta chain was sequenced within a study of cytomegalovirus exposure and HLA in healthy donors (dated by TCRdb to about 2017). Background for the entire study: According to an earlier analysis of 550 to 700 of the donors, about 170 million T cells yielded 90 million to 140 million unique TCR beta sequences and 250 to 350 Gb of sequence data. Because of strong linkage in the cohort, roughly five DR-DQ haplotypes were treated as single units for association and clustering. Rather than using new phenotypic data, the later analysis identified candidate immune exposures from TCR beta sequences and from how often those sequences occurred across donors. A later genetic analysis took genome-wide SNP genotypes for about 55% of the 666 donors and used that subset as a discovery cohort. The T cell repertoires of 666 subjects were profiled by immunosequencing and related to cytomegalovirus serostatus. All discovery cohort repertoires had been generated using a single sequencing platform. Among the roughly 390 genotyped donors, approximately 82% belonged to the genetic ancestry cluster associated with self-reported Caucasian donors. Alongside the repertoire data, information on donor age, sex, ethnicity and CMV serostatus was compiled. In a later analysis, previously published TCR beta repertoires from 500 to 750 donors were re-analyzed and high-resolution HLA genotyping was added so that TCR occurrence patterns could be studied. An early release covering roughly 600 HLA-typed donors comprised 250 to 350 gigabases of sequencing data and around 80 million unique TCR sequences. The study combined high-throughput TCR immunosequencing, statistical association of individual TCRs with disease status, and machine learning to predict cytomegalovirus infection status. In addition to the first cohort of hundreds of subjects, a separate validation cohort of 120 different subjects was used. The study was designed to test whether signatures of past pathogen exposure could be identified by cataloging public T cell receptors. Typing coverage differed by locus: A, B, C, DRB1 and DQB1 were typed in roughly 629-640 donors, DQA1 in approximately 520, DPA1 in approximately 610, and DPB1 in around 490. Both class I and class II loci were covered by HLA typing, at four-digit resolution. Among approximately 370 genotyped donors of the cohort, an average of around 250,000 unique TCR beta nucleotide sequences was sequenced per donor, of which 15% to 20% were non-productive. In an earlier analysis of around 540 of the donors, high-throughput TCR beta sequencing was used to judge whether each TCR beta V gene segment behaved as functional or pseudogenic. What the study reported, not specific to this receptor: A further reported finding was that TCR beta sequences accurately predicted the HLA-A and HLA-B alleles for most subjects in the first cohort. The authors suggested that the approach could potentially be generalized to other disease states and immunological phenotypes. A later analysis found that most CMV-associated TCR beta chains appeared HLA-restricted, with HLA associations seemingly driven largely by CMV exposure. The classifier was reported to diagnose cytomegalovirus status with high specificity and sensitivity in both the original cohort and the validation cohort. Some IMGT-functional V segments, including TRBV6-2 and TRBV6-3, could not be told apart with the 87-base-pair reads, so those segments were excluded. Assigning TCR associations to individual alleles was difficult when HLA alleles, especially DR and DQ, strongly co-occurred. Specific HLA alleles were associated with over 15,000 TCR beta sequences at a false discovery rate of 0.05 in a later analysis. Several of the top co-occurrence clusters appeared to be linked to parvovirus B19, influenza, CMV and Epstein-Barr virus, according to a later analysis. Only TCR beta chains were sequenced in this cohort, and the absence of alpha or paired-chain data limited detectable features. A later genetic analysis reported fewer N-insertions in productive TCRs among donors in an Asian-associated ancestry cluster than the roughly 720-donor mean. Roughly uniform sequencing depth across donors was assumed in presence/absence analyses, although this assumption may not hold. The sequencing pipeline was judged likely to have produced a cluster of highly shared sequence variants as a technical artifact. A later genetic analysis associated a missense DCLRE1C variant with V-gene and J-gene trimming of TCR beta chains, and an independent cohort replicated the association. Around 16 rarely observed V segments, including chromosome 9 orphons, were excluded from the earlier analysis of some 590 of the donors because counts were too low. The study listed 150 to 200 TCR beta chains as associated with cytomegalovirus. Because HLA typing was missing for some donors at each locus, association tests included only the typed subset. In an earlier analysis of about 600 of the donors, most TCR beta V segments appeared in productive rearrangements about 87% or about 30% of the time, broadly matching IMGT annotations. Linkage disequilibrium might explain the correlated functional status among segregating V segments, but an unknown experimental factor could not be excluded. Across donors, most TCR sequences were observed very rarely, whereas some public TCRs were present in many individuals. For the cohort, immune exposure information was limited to CMV serostatus. In a later analysis, HLA-associated TCR beta chains showed more clonal expansion and lower generation probabilities than non-associated chains that were equally common. A later analysis found that TCR association rates varied across HLA loci, with DRB1 alleles showing the most associated TCRs and HLA-C alleles the fewest. Three of the identified cytomegalovirus-associated TCR beta chains were confirmed in vitro to be specific for cytomegalovirus antigens.

The library was generated by the immunoSEQ multiplex PCR assay. A mixture of 60 forward primers for TCR Vbeta segments and 13 reverse primers for TCR Jbeta segments was used in the multiplex PCR. A multiplex PCR assay on genomic DNA amplified the CDR3 region of rearranged TCR beta genes. Amplified TCR beta libraries were sequenced as 87-base-pair reads on the Illumina HiSeq System. Per the source publication's procedure: In a later analysis, 70 million to 95 million unique TCR beta chains were counted across the roughly 700 repertoires, and about 10 million of these chains were shared by at least two donors. A nearest-neighbor algorithm error-corrected the raw reads and collapsed the reads into unique sequences, merging closely related sequences to remove PCR and sequencing errors. V, D and J gene segments were assigned by aligning CDR3 sequences to IMGT reference sequences. For a sequence to be retained, at least a six-nucleotide match to both a V gene segment and a J gene segment was required. Rearrangements were called productive when the CDR3 lacked stop codons and stayed in frame with V and J; all others were non-productive. Following IMGT convention, CDR3 was defined as the stretch from the second conserved V-encoded cysteine up to the conserved J-encoded phenylalanine. The earlier analysis of fewer than 700 of the donors excluded sequences that lacked an unambiguous match to a single V gene segment. In an earlier analysis of around 600 of the donors, V segments were called functional above 56.7% productive rearrangements and were called segregating when the between-donor standard deviation exceeded 5%. To diagnose cytomegalovirus status from the catalog of TCR beta chain sequences, a statistical classification framework was built. In a later analysis, TCR nucleotide sequences were compared against IMGT/GENE-DB human TR gene sequences so that V and J genes could be assigned. A later analysis assigned CDR3 sequences and most-parsimonious VDJ recombination scenarios with the TCRdist pipeline. In a later analysis, each TCR beta chain was defined by its CDR3 amino acid sequence together with its V-gene family, and reads lacking a unique V-gene family were excluded. To address suspected cross-contamination and a sequencing artifact, a later analysis removed some 620 highly shared, low-generation-probability nucleotide sequences. A later analysis calculated a clonal expansion index for each public chain from normalized within-repertoire ranks of inferred template counts. In a later analysis, generation probabilities were computed with a VDJ recombination model fitted to out-of-frame rearrangements, and the resulting probabilities were checked against IGoR. A later analysis scored TCR-TCR, TCR-HLA and TCR-CMV co-occurrence with hypergeometric tests, applying a repertoire-size bias correction to TCR pairs. To estimate false discovery rates, a later analysis permuted the HLA or CMV assignments 20 times. A later analysis grouped co-occurring TCRs with DBSCAN, adding TCRdist sequence similarity when clustering within HLA-allele-positive subsets. Repertoires with fewer than 30,000 or more than 120,000 public chains were left out of co-occurrence clustering, as were five repertoires with anomalous nucleotide sharing. Entries here come from immuneACCESS through TCRdb and include only in-frame sequences with V and J called. Some clones fail to appear in such tables; in the studies checked, an unresolved V gene covers under half of the shortfall, and the cause of the remainder is unknown. D and trimming come from the DNA, and the V and J calls and clone size come from that table. For this sample there are fewer than 150,000 clones; around 72% appear just once. The ten largest clones capture over 13% of the sample.

The cohort consisted of 600 to 750 healthy bone marrow donors. At the time of sampling, every cohort member was nominally healthy, though immune exposures that went unrecorded were likely present. Of the 700 or so cohort members, 289 had a positive CMV serostatus and 350 to 450 had a negative one, while no CMV serostatus was recorded for the donor. Every donor gave a peripheral blood sample, and the peripheral blood mononuclear cells from that sample were used for TCR beta sequencing. Genomic DNA was extracted from the blood cell samples with the Qiagen DNeasy Blood Extraction Kit. The CDR3, cysteine through phenylalanine, is 14 amino acids long. Left in the record is the CDR3 DNA by itself, 42 bases read in frame from the first base. In the case of this clone: Its binding antigen is unknown. Base qualities are not at hand, and no much larger clone is one base apart.

The sequence derives from a human donor in good health. The V and J segments used are TRBV12-2 and TRBJ2-7; the table names TRBD1, a call not compared with the DNA. TRBV12-2 is a listed pseudogene. The material sequenced was PBMCs. The encoded CDR3 is CASRFGQGPYEQYF. The nucleotides are TGTGCAAGTCGCTTCGGGCAGGGCCCCTACGAGCAGTACTTC.